Listed below are T cell receptor beta chains from one sample, sequenced in a study of blood T cell repertoires in COVID-19. Clones were sequenced by immunoSEQ multiplex PCR, and TCRdb holds only the in-frame ones, with some missing. The table records 150,000 to 250,000 clones, 80% to 90% of them present only once. The sequenced material came from PBMCs or T cells enriched from blood (not recorded which). These receptors were taken from a man between 35 and 55 years old who had recovered from COVID-19. Each CDR3 is given with its conserved first and last residue. The D gene is left open where the match is weak. Clone size is given for some rows only: seen once, a few or many times, or a class if the clone is expanded.

CDR3nt | CDR3aa | v_gene | d_gene | abundance | j_gene
TGTGCCAGTAATCCCTTGACAGGACGGAACACTGAAGCTTTCTTT | CASNPLTGRNTEAFF | TRBV19 | NA | NA | TRBJ1-1
TGCGCCAGCAGCTGGGAGCACATGAACACTGAAGCTTTCTTT | CASSWEHMNTEAFF | TRBV5-1 | NA | NA | TRBJ1-1
TGTGCCAGCAGCTTATTGACGGGACTAGCGGAGACCCAGTACTTC | CASSLLTGLAETQYF | TRBV7-9 | TRBD2 | NA | TRBJ2-5
TGTGCCAGCAGCTTAATCGGGGTCCCTGAAGCTTTCTTT | CASSLIGVPEAFF | TRBV7-9 | NA | NA | TRBJ1-1
TGTGCCAGCAGCTTGTTCCCCCCCACTCAAGAGACCCAGTACTTC | CASSLFPPTQETQYF | TRBV7-9 | NA | NA | TRBJ2-5
TGTGCCAGCAGCTTCCGACATCTTCTAAACACTGAAGCTTTCTTT | CASSFRHLLNTEAFF | TRBV5-6 | NA | NA | TRBJ1-1
TGTGCCAGCAGCCCTAGCGGGAGGGGCACAGATACGCAGTATTTT | CASSPSGRGTDTQYF | TRBV28 | TRBD2 | NA | TRBJ2-3
TGTGCCTGGAGTGTATTCCAGGGGCAGCCCCAGCATTTT | CAWSVFQGQPQHF | TRBV30 | NA | NA | TRBJ1-5
TGTGCTAGCTGTCTGGGGACAATGAACACTGAAGCTTTCTTT | CASCLGTMNTEAFF | TRBV12-5 | NA | NA | TRBJ1-1
TGTGCCAGCAGCACTCAGGGGTCATTGGGCTACACCTTC | CASSTQGSLGYTF | TRBV9 | NA | NA | TRBJ1-2
TGTGCCAGCAGCTTAGATCCGTTCACCGGGGAGCTGTTTTTT | CASSLDPFTGELFF | TRBV7-2 | NA | NA | TRBJ2-2
TGCGCCAGCAGCTTTGCGGCAGTCACAGATACGCAGTATTTT | CASSFAAVTDTQYF | TRBV5-1 | NA | NA | TRBJ2-3
TGCGCCAGCAGCTTGGCTCCGGGGACCGGGGAGCTGTTTTTT | CASSLAPGTGELFF | TRBV5-1 | NA | NA | TRBJ2-2
TGTGCCAGCAGCCAAGACCTCACTAGACTGAAGGACGAGCAGTACTTC | CASSQDLTRLKDEQYF | TRBV14 | NA | NA | TRBJ2-7
TGTGCCTGGAGTCCACACTGGAGCATTCAGTACTTC | CAWSPHWSIQYF | TRBV30 | NA | NA | TRBJ2-4
TGTGCCAGCAGCCCCGCACTAGCGGGGTTACAAGAGACCCAGTACTTC | CASSPALAGLQETQYF | TRBV3-1/TRBV3-2 | TRBD2 | NA | TRBJ2-5
TGTGCCAGCAGTCCCAGGACTAGGGAGACCCAGTACTTC | CASSPRTRETQYF | TRBV27 | TRBD2 | NA | TRBJ2-5
TGTGCCACCACGGGACAGGGGGTTTACGAGCAGTACTTC | CATTGQGVYEQYF | TRBV28 | TRBD1 | NA | TRBJ2-7
TGTGCCAGCTCACCAGAAGGGGGCGGATCTGGCTACACCTTC | CASSPEGGGSGYTF | TRBV18 | TRBD1 | few | TRBJ1-2
TGTGCCAGCAGCTTAACCGTCGGGACAGGGGTGAGCCACGAGCAGTACTTC | CASSLTVGTGVSHEQYF | TRBV7-9 | TRBD1 | NA | TRBJ2-7
TGTGCCAGCAGCTCGACTAGCGGGAGTAAGGAAGATACGCAGTATTTT | CASSSTSGSKEDTQYF | TRBV5-4 | TRBD2 | few | TRBJ2-3
TGTGCCGCACAGGGGGCGTACGATCAGCCCCAGCATTTT | CAAQGAYDQPQHF | TRBV7-9 | TRBD1 | NA | TRBJ1-5
TGTGCCAGTAGCACCCCCGGACAGGGACTCAATTCACCCCTCCACTTT | CASSTPGQGLNSPLHF | TRBV19 | TRBD1 | NA | TRBJ1-6